The 21 T cell receptor beta chains listed next were all sequenced from one sample in a study of T-cell memory formation after mild COVID-19. TCRdb itself ran the 5' RACE reads through MiXCR, one entry per CDR3 protein. The repertoire consists of around 200,000 distinct CDR3 sequences, with over 20% occurring once and the leading ten covering 23%. The sequenced material came from PBMCs or a T cell subset sorted from them (not recorded which). These receptors came from an adult woman who had mild COVID-19 (a few samples of this study predate the infection). Cell type and time point are not known.

The genes are TRBV3-1 and TRBJ1-2; TRBD1 agrees at 7 bases. J was trimmed by 3 bases and V by 4 bases; bases with no gene match: 8. CDR3 length: 15 amino acids. Germline V gene sequence: CDR1 LGHDT, CDR2 YNNKEL (reference sequence). CDR3 coding DNA: TGTGCCAGCAGCCTCACTGACAGGGTCGACTATGGCTACACCTTC. Protein sequence: CASSLTDRVDYGYTF.

The gene calls are TRBV5-6 and TRBJ2-7; D is possibly TRBD1 (6 bases). CDR3 length: 16 amino acids. Germline loops: CDR1 SGHDT, CDR2 YYEEEE. Between the trimmed V and J ends, which lost 4 bases and 0 bases, there was a span of 17 bases. The CDR3 DNA reads as TGTGCCAGCAGCCTTGAAGGGACAACCGTCTCCTACGAGCAGTACTTC. It yields the protein CASSLEGTTVSYEQYF.

The rearrangement uses TRBV12-3 or TRBV12-4 and TRBJ1-1, with D possibly being TRBD1 (6 bases). This CDR3 has 15 amino acids. The V end lost 5 bases, the J end lost 5 bases, and 18 bases lay between the germline ends. The CDR3: CASSAPSTQGTEAFF. CDR3 DNA: TGTGCCAGCAGTGCCCCCTCGACACAGGGAACTGAAGCTTTCTTT.

The rearrangement links TRBV9 to TRBJ1-3, with D possibly TRBD1 on 5 matching bases. V gave up 4 bases and J gave up 4 bases, with 15 bases separating them. Germline CDR1 and CDR2: SGDLS and YYNGEE. This CDR3 spans 15 amino acids. In nucleotides, the CDR3 is TGTGCCAGCAGCCAGGGAGGGGCGCTAGGAAACACCATATATTTT. Its protein is CASSQGGALGNTIYF.

This chain joins TRBV9 and TRBJ1-1, with D maybe TRBD1 (5 bases). This CDR3 has 14 residues. Germline CDR1 reads SGDLS; CDR2 reads YYNGEE. Trimming removed 0 bases from V and 3 bases from J, with 9 bases in between. Here the CDR3 reads CASSVVGEDTEAFF. The CDR3 nucleotides read TGTGCCAGCAGCGTAGTGGGGGAGGACACTGAAGCTTTCTTT.

This clonotype was seen a handful of times. V usage is TRBV20-1 and J usage is TRBJ1-2; D remains ambiguous. Germline V CDR1 and CDR2: DFQATT, SNEGSKA (reference sequence). The length of the CDR3 is 12 residues. Trimming shortened V by 6 bases and J by 8 bases, and 16 bases separated the two germline ends. CDR3 residues: CSAPPEFRGYTF. The CDR3 coding sequence is TGCAGTGCCCCCCCCGAATTTAGGGGCTACACCTTC.

The chain is built from TRBV6-2 or TRBV6-3 and TRBJ2-2, with D possibly being TRBD2 (5 bases). CDR1 is MNHEY, CDR2 SVGEGT, per germline. The CDR3 sequence is 15 residues long. Trimming took off 6 bases at V and 0 bases at J, with 11 bases between the two ends. The CDR3 loop reads CASSLSETNTGELFF. CDR3 nucleotides: TGTGCCAGCAGCCTTAGCGAGACGAACACCGGGGAGCTGTTTTTT.

The chain is built from TRBV3-1 and TRBJ2-5, with 9 bases identical to TRBD2. Germline V gene lookup returns CDR1 LGHDT and CDR2 YNNKEL (reference sequence). The CDR3 spans 15 residues. V gave up 5 bases and J gave up 4 bases; unmatched junction bases: 8. CDR3 nucleotide sequence: TGTGCCAGCAGCACCACCGGGACTAGCCCAGAGACCCAGTACTTC. Amino acids: CASSTTGTSPETQYF.

This clonotype was observed a few times. This chain uses TRBV7-9 with TRBJ1-1, with D perhaps TRBD1 (6 bases). The CDR3 has 14 residues. Trimming removed 5 bases from V and 4 bases from J, with 14 bases in between. Per germline, CDR1 SEHNR and CDR2 FQNEAQ (reference sequence). In nucleotides, the CDR3 is TGTGCCAGCAGCCCACCGGACAGTGGCACTGAAGCTTTCTTT. Its translation is CASSPPDSGTEAFF. The full variable domain, completed using reference TRBV7-9 and TRBJ1-1, is DTGVSQNPRHKITKRGQNVTFRCDPISEHNRLYWYRQTLGQGPEFLTYFQNEAQLEKSRLLSDRFSAERPKGSFSTLEIQRTEQGDSAMYLCASSPPDSGTEAFFGQGTRLTVV.

The gene calls are TRBV4-2 and TRBJ2-1; 9 bases line up with TRBD1. V shed 6 bases, J shed 2 bases, and the junction held 2 bases outside the gene matches. The germline gives CDR1 LGHNA, CDR2 YNFKEQ. The CDR3 has 14 residues. The CDR3 nucleotides read TGTGCCAGCAGGGACAGGGGACCCTACAATGAGCAGTTCTTC. It codes for CASRDRGPYNEQFF.

The chain carries TRBV20-1 and TRBJ2-5; maybe TRBD2 (5 bases). The V end lost 6 bases, the J end lost 7 bases, and 12 bases lay between the germline ends. The CDR3 is 11 residues long. Germline CDR1 and CDR2: DFQATT and SNEGSKA (reference sequence). The DNA for the CDR3 is TGCAGTGCCCGAGGACTGGGGACCCAGTACTTC. Amino acid sequence: CSARGLGTQYF.

The gene calls are TRBV24-1 and TRBJ1-2, with D uncertain. V was trimmed by 5 bases and J by 2 bases, leaving 8 bases between them. Germline V lookup: CDR1 KGHDR, CDR2 SFDVKD. CDR3 length: 13 amino acids. CDR3 sequence: CATSAAQNYGYTF. The DNA for the CDR3 is TGTGCCACCAGTGCGGCTCAAAACTATGGCTACACCTTC.

The chain has TRBV5-1 and TRBJ2-7; D is perhaps TRBD1 (5 bases). CDR1 and CDR2 from the germline V gene are SGHRS and YFSETQ. The V end lost 3 bases, the J end lost 2 bases, and 12 bases lay between the germline ends. The CDR3 has 14 amino acids. This chain's CDR3 is CASSSAGFPYEQYF. CDR3 DNA: TGCGCCAGCAGCTCTGCAGGGTTTCCCTACGAGCAGTACTTC.

The V call is TRBV6-1, the J call TRBJ1-2, with TRBD1 identical over 11 bases. V dropped 6 bases and J dropped 6; count of bases not matched to a gene: 3. CDR1 and CDR2 (germline): MNHNS, SASEGT. This CDR3 is 13 amino acids long. CDR3 sequence: CASRGQGEDGYTF. In DNA form, the CDR3 reads TGTGCCAGCAGGGGACAGGGGGAGGATGGCTACACCTTC.

The chain couples TRBV19 to TRBJ1-5; no definite D call. Trimming cost V 3 bases and J 0 bases, with 9 bases left between them. CDR3 length: 15 amino acids. The germline V gene encodes CDR1 LNHDA and CDR2 SQIVND (reference sequence). CDR3 residues: CASSIQEYSNQPQHF. For the CDR3, the DNA is TGTGCCAGTAGTATCCAGGAATATAGCAATCAGCCCCAGCATTTT.

This clonotype appeared many times. The chain uses TRBV12-3 or TRBV12-4 and TRBJ2-2; TRBD2 matches at 9 bases. The CDR3 is 18 residues long. Losses at the gene ends were 6 bases for V and 6 bases for J; bases not matched to a gene: 17. The CDR3 nucleotides are TGTGCCAGCAGCCTCCCTCGCAGCGGGAGGCCGTTCGCCGGGGAGCTGTTTTTT. This sequence encodes CASSLPRSGRPFAGELFF.

The genes are TRBV7-9 and TRBJ2-1; TRBD1 is a possible D gene (6 bases). Germline values: CDR1 SEHNR, CDR2 FQNEAQ (reference sequence). Trimming stripped 5 bases from V and 0 bases from J, with 11 bases between. The CDR3 is made up of 15 amino acids. The CDR3 protein is CASSPGTFSYNEQFF. For the CDR3, the DNA is TGTGCCAGCAGCCCCGGGACATTCTCCTACAATGAGCAGTTCTTC. The entire variable domain, with the rest obtained from reference TRBV7-9 and TRBJ2-1, is as follows: DTGVSQNPRHKITKRGQNVTFRCDPISEHNRLYWYRQTLGQGPEFLTYFQNEAQLEKSRLLSDRFSAERPKGSFSTLEIQRTEQGDSAMYLCASSPGTFSYNEQFFGPGTRLTVL.

The rearrangement joins TRBV12-3 or TRBV12-4 to TRBJ1-3; D remains ambiguous. The CDR3 runs to 13 residues. The V gene lost 4 bases and the J gene lost 4 bases, with 8 bases spanning the gap. CDR3 residues: CASSYTAGNTIYF. CDR3 sequence (DNA): TGTGCCAGCAGTTATACAGCCGGAAACACCATATATTTT.

This clonotype was detected many times. The V gene is TRBV4-1, the J gene TRBJ2-7; 7 positions match TRBD2. The CDR3 sequence is 15 residues long. The germline gives CDR1 MGHRA, CDR2 YSYEKL. The J segment lost 3 bases and the V segment lost 5 bases, leaving 10 bases of the junction unmatched. CDR3 DNA sequence: TGCGCCAGCAGCGCGGGTGTGGCGGGGGACTACGAGCAGTACTTC. Residues: CASSAGVAGDYEQYF.

Worth noting for this clonotype: Sequence at one end of the junction differs from germline and may be a read error. The rearrangement uses TRBV6-5 and TRBJ2-1, with a weak D call TRBD2 (5 bases). The germline CDR1 and CDR2 sequences are MNHEY and SVGAGI. There are 16 residues in the CDR3. The CDR3 loop is CASSPTGLITYNDQFF. The CDR3 nucleotides are TGTGCCAGCAGTCCCACGGGGTTGATCACCTACAATGATCAGTTCTTC.

This clonotype was found a few times. The chain combines TRBV3-1 with TRBJ2-1; D not certain. This CDR3 is 14 amino acids long. Germline loops: CDR1 LGHDT, CDR2 YNNKEL (reference sequence). Trimming stripped 5 bases from V and 0 bases from J, with 8 bases between. The chain's CDR3 is CASSSFSSYNEQFF. CDR3 bases: TGTGCCAGCAGCTCCTTCTCCTCCTACAATGAGCAGTTCTTC.